The present TCR beta chain was sequenced within a study of T cell repertoires in cytomegalovirus infection. Study background: CMV infection and matching HLA type were both indicated by public TCR beta signatures. Study findings and constraints: What dominated the ex vivo response were HLA-C-restricted CMV-specific TCR beta clonotypes.

There are 13 residues in the CDR3. The V and J ends lost 5 bases and 3 bases respectively, with 7 bases between them. Germline assignment: CDR1 LNHDA and CDR2 SQIVND (reference sequence). Using its own MiXCR run on the reads, TCRdb lists one record per CDR3 protein. The repertoire includes about 260,000 distinct CDR3 sequences, around 15% of them detected once, and 7.5% to 10% sits in the top ten. Remarks on this clonotype: What it binds is unknown.

The chain joins TRBV19 to TRBJ2-2; D unclear. This sequence originates from a human donor in good health (CMV status not recorded). Some clones in this sample may be carry-over from other donors' samples. Source material: PBMCs. CDR3: CASSELYTGELFF. The CDR3 DNA follows: TGTGCCAGTAGTGAACTGTACACCGGGGAGCTGTTTTTT.